Following are 32 T cell receptor beta chains from one sample sequenced in a study of blood T cells in healthy people across ages. A second 7 to 11 cycle PCR used barcoded and J-beta primers. Via MiXCR, TCRdb re-called the 5' RACE reads, giving one row per CDR3 protein. Of 1.4 million to 1.5 million distinct CDR3 sequences in the sample, 40% to 50% were seen once. The sequenced sample was blood. These receptors were taken from a woman aged 18-29 years in good health.

J is TRBJ2-5 and V is TRBV5-1; D possibly corresponds to TRBD2 (6 bases). The CDR3 consists of 15 residues. Trimming removed 0 bases from V and 1 base from J, with 10 bases in between. From germline, CDR1 is SGHRS and CDR2 YFSETQ. The CDR3 here is CASSLGQGLQETQYF. The CDR3 DNA follows: TGCGCCAGCAGCTTGGGTCAGGGACTCCAAGAGACCCAGTACTTC. Combining the CDR3 with reference TRBV5-1 and TRBJ2-5 gives the whole variable domain KAGVTQTPRYLIKTRGQQVTLSCSPISGHRSVSWYQQTPGQGLQFLFEYFSETQRNKGNFPGRFSGRQFSNSRSEMNVSTLELGDSALYLCASSLGQGLQETQYFGPGTRLLVL.

This chain links TRBV20-1 with TRBJ1-2; tentative D call: TRBD1 (5 bases). The germline gives CDR1 DFQATT, CDR2 SNEGSKA (reference sequence). V was cut by 0 bases and J by 7 bases, with 21 bases left in between. The CDR3 contains 16 residues. The CDR3 DNA is TGCAGTGCTAGAGATCTCCCCGGGGCTCTTTTTGGTGGCTACACCTTC. This translates into CSARDLPGALFGGYTF.

The rearrangement joins TRBV5-6 to TRBJ2-7, with TRBD2 matching 9 bases. The germline gives CDR1 SGHDT, CDR2 YYEEEE. The CDR3 runs 16 residues. V was clipped by 4 bases and J by 3 bases; unmatched bases: 11. The CDR3 protein is CASSQLWREGHYEQYF. The DNA for the CDR3 is TGTGCCAGCAGCCAACTGTGGCGGGAGGGCCACTACGAGCAGTACTTC.

V is TRBV5-1 and J is TRBJ2-7; D perhaps matches TRBD1 (6 bases). Trimming took off 4 bases at V and 5 bases at J, with 16 bases between the two ends. CDR3 size: 14 residues. Germline V gene sequence: CDR1 SGHRS, CDR2 YFSETQ. The CDR3 bases are TGCGCCAGCAGCCTTACACAGGGAATACACGAGCAGTACTTC. This gives the protein CASSLTQGIHEQYF. Variable domain in full (rest from reference TRBV5-1 and TRBJ2-7): KAGVTQTPRYLIKTRGQQVTLSCSPISGHRSVSWYQQTPGQGLQFLFEYFSETQRNKGNFPGRFSGRQFSNSRSEMNVSTLELGDSALYLCASSLTQGIHEQYFGPGTRLTVT.

The J gene is TRBJ1-1, the V gene TRBV5-1; 7 bases line up with TRBD1. Trimming at V came to 0 bases and at J to 5 bases, leaving 7 bases not matched to a gene. Germline V gene lookup returns CDR1 SGHRS and CDR2 YFSETQ. The CDR3 consists of 15 residues. This CDR3 reads CASSLVEGAPTEAFF. The CDR3 bases are TGCGCCAGCAGCTTGGTGGAGGGGGCGCCGACTGAAGCTTTCTTT. The whole variable domain, remainder taken from reference TRBV5-1 and TRBJ1-1, is KAGVTQTPRYLIKTRGQQVTLSCSPISGHRSVSWYQQTPGQGLQFLFEYFSETQRNKGNFPGRFSGRQFSNSRSEMNVSTLELGDSALYLCASSLVEGAPTEAFFGQGTRLTVV.

This clonotype was observed once. This chain connects TRBV20-1 to TRBJ2-7; 10 positions match TRBD2. The CDR3 extends over 15 amino acids. Germline V gives CDR1 DFQATT, CDR2 SNEGSKA (reference sequence). The trim removed 6 bases at V and 1 base at J, leaving 9 bases unmatched. In DNA form, the CDR3 reads TGCAGTGCCGAACACCTACTAGCGGGGTCCTACGAGCAGTACTTC. It codes for CSAEHLLAGSYEQYF.

As concerns this clonotype: Mismatch with germline at one junction end may stem from a read error. This chain joins TRBV4-2 and TRBJ1-4; D is perhaps TRBD1 (6 bases). This CDR3 has 15 amino acids. Germline V CDR1 and CDR2: LGHNA, YNFKEQ. The CDR3 DNA follows: TGTGCCAGCAGCCAAGTCGCAGGGGCCGGTGAAAGACTGTTTTTT. As protein: CASSQVAGAGERLFF.

This clonotype was seen only once. The chain has TRBV5-1 and TRBJ2-5; TRBD2 agrees at 12 bases. V shed 3 bases and J 1 base; nucleotides not matched to a gene: 7. Germline loops: CDR1 SGHRS, CDR2 YFSETQ. The CDR3 sequence is 17 residues long. Here the CDR3 reads CASSSASGGAIQETQYF. The DNA for the CDR3 is TGCGCCAGCAGCTCGGCTAGCGGGGGGGCCATCCAAGAGACCCAGTACTTC.

This sequence joins TRBV28 and TRBJ2-3, with D uncertain. Trimming shortened V by 5 bases and J by 1 base, and 4 bases separated the two germline ends. Germline CDR1 reads MDHEN; CDR2 reads SYDVKM. The CDR3 loop spans 12 amino acids. In DNA form, the CDR3 reads TGTGCCAGCAGTGTCCGCACAGATACGCAGTATTTT. It is translated as CASSVRTDTQYF.

This rearrangement joins TRBV6-1 to TRBJ1-1; possible D gene TRBD1, 6 bases. The length of the CDR3 is 15 residues. Germline V CDR1 and CDR2: MNHNS, SASEGT. V lost 6 bases and J lost 0, with 14 bases in between. CDR3 loop: CASRDGTIMNTEAFF. The CDR3 DNA is TGTGCCAGCAGGGATGGGACAATCATGAACACTGAAGCTTTCTTT.

This clonotype was seen only a few times. V is TRBV4-1 and J is TRBJ2-1; 7 bases are shared with TRBD1. The CDR3 is 13 amino acids. J gave up 9 bases and V 2 bases, and 4 bases lay outside the gene matches. Germline V CDR1 and CDR2: MGHRA, YSYEKL. CDR3 in DNA: TGCGCCAGCAGCCAAAAGGACAGGATTGAGCAGTTCTTC. It encodes CASSQKDRIEQFF.

This clonotype has only a few counts. V gene TRBV6-5 combines with J gene TRBJ2-3; D assignment may be TRBD1 or TRBD2 (5 bases each). V lost 6 bases to trimming and J lost 8 bases, with 15 bases between them. The CDR3 runs to 13 residues. CDR1 MNHEY and CDR2 SVGAGI come from the germline V gene. CDR3: CASSPGLGTTQYF. DNA for the CDR3: TGTGCCAGCAGCCCAGGATTGGGGACTACGCAGTATTTT.

The chain uses TRBV20-1 and TRBJ2-1; 11 nucleotides line up with TRBD2. Germline assignment: CDR1 DFQATT and CDR2 SNEGSKA (reference sequence). The CDR3 covers 15 residues. Trimming cost V 3 bases and J 6 bases; bases outside gene matches: 7. CDR3 amino acids: CSASFGTSGGNEQFF. The CDR3 bases are TGCAGTGCTAGTTTCGGGACTAGCGGAGGCAATGAGCAGTTCTTC.

V gene TRBV27 combines with J gene TRBJ2-7; D is undetermined. V was trimmed by 3 bases and J by 7 bases, leaving 13 bases between them. Germline-derived CDR1 and CDR2 are MNHEY and SMNVEV (reference sequence). The CDR3 consists of 13 residues. CDR3 in amino acids: CASSFGGLSEQYF. The CDR3 DNA reads as TGTGCCAGCAGTTTTGGTGGGCTAAGTGAGCAGTACTTC.

V is TRBV6-6 and J is TRBJ2-7; a possible D gene is TRBD2 (6 bases). Germline V gives CDR1 MNHNY, CDR2 SVGAGI (reference sequence). The CDR3 consists of 13 residues. Trimming pared 2 bases from V and 4 bases from J, leaving 9 bases between. The CDR3 here is CASSYLGTYEQYF. CDR3 nucleotide sequence: TGTGCCAGCAGTTACCTCGGGACTTACGAGCAGTACTTC.

J is TRBJ2-3 and V is TRBV6-1; 11 nucleotides line up with TRBD1. The V gene end was trimmed by 8 bases and the J gene end by 4 bases; junction bases not matched to a gene: 2. Germline loops: CDR1 MNHNS, CDR2 SASEGT. CDR3 size: 13 residues. The DNA of the CDR3 is TGTGCCAGCCGGGACAGGGGGTCAGATACGCAGTATTTT. Its translation is CASRDRGSDTQYF.

This clonotype showed up just a few times. The chain combines TRBV3-1 with TRBJ2-3; 10 bases fit TRBD2. V was pared by 1 base and J by 0 bases, with 1 base of the junction left unmatched. This CDR3 has 16 amino acids. Looked up from germline, CDR1 is LGHDT and CDR2 is YNNKEL (reference sequence). The CDR3 is CASSQASGGSTDTQYF. CDR3 sequence (DNA): TGTGCCAGCAGCCAAGCTAGCGGGGGAAGCACAGATACGCAGTATTTT.

The V gene is TRBV20-1, the J gene TRBJ2-2; D is unresolved. CDR1 is DFQATT and CDR2 is SNEGSKA in the germline V gene (reference sequence). V lost 4 bases and J 0 bases, leaving 3 bases between the germline ends. The CDR3 length is 12 residues. The CDR3 nucleotides read TGCAGTGCTACCCCGAACACCGGGGAGCTGTTTTTT. Its translation is CSATPNTGELFF.

This clonotype was seen a handful of times. V gene TRBV4-3 combines with J gene TRBJ2-1, with D perhaps TRBD1 (5 bases). The ends were cut back, 0 bases at V and 7 bases at J, with 16 bases in the middle. Germline V gives CDR1 LGHNA, CDR2 YSLEER. The CDR3 runs 16 residues. The CDR3 here is CASSQEITGPGNEQFF. The CDR3 DNA reads as TGCGCCAGCAGCCAAGAGATCACAGGACCTGGGAATGAGCAGTTCTTC.

The J gene is TRBJ2-7, the V gene TRBV18, with 10 positions matching TRBD2. The CDR3 sequence is 15 residues long. Trimming cost V 0 bases and J 7 bases; bases outside gene matches: 6. Germline V gene data show CDR1 as KGHSH and CDR2 as LQKENI. CDR3 DNA: TGTGCCAGCTCACCACCCCTAGCGGGAGTGTGGGAGCAGTACTTC. Translating it yields CASSPPLAGVWEQYF.

J is TRBJ2-7 and V is TRBV5-1; perhaps TRBD2 as D (6 bases). Trimming pared 4 bases from V and 5 bases from J, leaving 16 bases between. This CDR3 region has 14 residues. Germline loops: CDR1 SGHRS, CDR2 YFSETQ. CDR3 nucleotides: TGCGCCAGCAGCGTTAGCGGTCCAGCGGACGAGCAGTACTTC. Protein product: CASSVSGPADEQYF.

This clonotype was observed a few times. The J gene is TRBJ2-1, the V gene TRBV2; 9 bases agree with TRBD2. Losses at the gene ends were 3 bases for V and 0 bases for J; bases not matched to a gene: 9. CDR1 is SNHLY, CDR2 FYNNEI, per germline. The CDR3 extends over 18 amino acids. The CDR3, as DNA: TGTGCCAGCAGTGAGGTTGCTAGCGGGGCCAGCTCCTACAATGAGCAGTTCTTC. As protein: CASSEVASGASSYNEQFF.

The chain's CDR3 is CASAHLAGAEGEQFF. Here the CDR3 DNA reads TGTGCCAGCGCACACCTAGCGGGAGCTGAGGGGGAGCAGTTCTTC. V is TRBV5-5 and J is TRBJ2-1; 10 bases are a match to TRBD2. The CDR3 has 15 amino acids. CDR1 SGHKS and CDR2 YYEKEE come from the germline V gene (reference sequence). Unmatched junction bases numbered 14, after V lost 7 bases and J lost 10 bases.

The V gene is TRBV5-1, the J gene TRBJ2-1; D possibly corresponds to TRBD1 (6 bases). CDR1 is SGHRS and CDR2 is YFSETQ in the germline V gene. This CDR3 region has 15 residues. Trimming shortened V by 0 bases and J by 7 bases, and 14 bases separated the two germline ends. The CDR3 nucleotides read TGCGCCAGCAGCTTGGACAGGGTAGGAATTAATGAGCAGTTCTTC. Residues: CASSLDRVGINEQFF.

This clonotype was seen a handful of times. CDR3 amino acids: CSAVTLAGGHEETQYF. The CDR3 DNA reads TGCAGTGCCGTGACTCTAGCGGGAGGGCATGAAGAGACCCAGTACTTC. This chain connects TRBV20-1 to TRBJ2-7; 12 nucleotides align to TRBD2. TRBJ2-5 matches the DNA end more closely, so the J call is doubtful. CDR3 size: 16 residues. The V gene's germline CDR1 is DFQATT and CDR2 SNEGSKA (reference sequence).

This clonotype appeared a single time. The chain combines TRBV3-1 with TRBJ2-7; perhaps TRBD2 as D (5 bases). There are 13 residues in the CDR3. Trimming left V 3 bases short and J 7 bases short, with 13 bases between. Germline CDR1 and CDR2: LGHDT and YNNKEL (reference sequence). Here the CDR3 reads CASSHNYGEEQYF. CDR3 DNA: TGTGCCAGCAGCCACAACTACGGGGAGGAGCAGTACTTC.

This clonotype was detected only a few times. The V call is TRBV12-3 or TRBV12-4, the J call TRBJ1-4; D is unclear. Trimming shortened V by 3 bases and J by 8 bases, and 10 bases separated the two germline ends. The CDR3 loop spans 13 amino acids. CDR3 residues: CASSFSGREKLFF. Here the CDR3 DNA reads TGTGCCAGCAGTTTTTCGGGGAGGGAAAAACTGTTTTTT.

The chain links TRBV5-1 to TRBJ1-4; 7 bases fit TRBD1. The germline CDR1 and CDR2 sequences are SGHRS and YFSETQ. J was trimmed by 4 bases and V by 4 bases; bases with no gene match: 10. The CDR3 contains 16 residues. The CDR3 region is CASSKTGTEGNEKLFF. CDR3 DNA sequence: TGCGCCAGCAGCAAGACAGGGACAGAGGGTAATGAAAAACTGTTTTTT.

The genes are TRBV4-1 and TRBJ1-5, with a tentative D call TRBD1 (5 bases). V dropped 6 bases and J dropped 6 bases, with 18 bases sitting between them. Germline V gene sequence: CDR1 MGHRA, CDR2 YSYEKL. The CDR3 has 15 amino acids. The CDR3 nucleotides are TGCGCCAGCAGTCCAACGAGCCAGGGTAGTCAGCCCCAGCATTTT. Its translation is CASSPTSQGSQPQHF.

Only a few counts were recorded for this clonotype. The chain recombines TRBV27 with TRBJ2-5; no clear D. The J call may not be correct, given that the DNA end is closer to TRBJ2-7. CDR1 and CDR2 (germline): MNHEY, SMNVEV (reference sequence). The CDR3 sequence is 14 residues long. The CDR3 reads CASSLLVEGGEQYF. DNA of the CDR3: TGTGCCAGCAGTTTATTAGTGGAAGGTGGCGAGCAGTACTTC.

This chain links TRBV6-6 with TRBJ2-3, with a weak D call TRBD1 (5 bases). This CDR3 contains 14 residues. With 3 bases removed from V and 6 bases from J, the gap between germline ends came to 13 bases. From germline, CDR1 is MNHNY and CDR2 SVGAGI (reference sequence). DNA for the CDR3: TGTGCCAGCAGTTATAATGGGGCCAGGGATACGCAGTATTTT. Residues: CASSYNGARDTQYF.

The J gene is TRBJ2-6, the V gene TRBV28; D uncertain. Germline-derived CDR1 and CDR2 are MDHEN and SYDVKM. V was pared by 3 bases and J by 0 bases, with 6 bases between. The CDR3 is made up of 15 amino acids. CDR3 in amino acids: CASSFFSSGANVLTF. The CDR3 coding sequence is TGTGCCAGCAGTTTCTTCAGCTCTGGGGCCAACGTCCTGACTTTC.